This T cell receptor (beta chain) is drawn from a study of CD8 T cells in ankylosing spondylitis. This clonotype was counted at least ten times. The antigen remains unidentified. Each TCR beta library was made by quantitative 5'-RACE that incorporated molecular barcodes. TCRdb reprocessed the 5' RACE reads via MiXCR and lists one record per CDR3 protein. The sample records fewer than 550,000 distinct CDR3 sequences, approximately 5.3% being singletons. The germline V gene has CDR1 SGHTA and CDR2 FQGNSA. The trim removed 1 base at V and 6 bases at J, leaving 10 bases unmatched. The CDR3 runs to 16 residues. Whole-study findings and limits: Clones linked with disease were CD8+ and fairly uncommon in the peripheral blood. From matched ankylosing spondylitis synovial fluid, disease-linked clones were reportedly recovered at significantly enriched levels. A motif of 7 to 9 highly homologous TCR beta variants was seen as apparently characteristic of ankylosing spondylitis blood. Previously reported in reactive arthritis synovial fluid and blood were some of the motif variants.

The chain combines TRBV7-2 with TRBJ2-7; 9 nucleotides match TRBD1. The sample comprised blood, either unsorted or a sorted T cell fraction (not recorded which). The receptor comes from a male donor with ankylosing spondylitis. The DNA for the CDR3 is TGTGCCAGCAGCTTAGTATTTAGGACAGGGGATCGCGAGCAGTACTTC. It codes for CASSLVFRTGDREQYF.